These 27 T cell receptor beta chains were sequenced from one sample in a study of human T cells and chemical hapten exposure. One entry per CDR3 protein, called by TCRdb with MiXCR from the RACE reads. The table includes 75,000 to 90,000 distinct CDR3 sequences, around a tenth detected once. The time point was: patch test 1, 2 weeks after DPC sensitization. Regarding treatment: therapeutic diphenylcyclopropenone sensitization with weekly scalp DPC. This specimen consisted of whole blood, obtained in connection with sensitization to the hapten diphenylcyclopropenone (DPC). These receptor sequences come from a woman aged 50 to 65 with alopecia areata. Some clones in this sample may be carry-over from other donors' samples.

Note on this clonotype: A read error may account for a junction end that differs from germline. The chain carries TRBV7-7 and TRBJ2-2, with D possibly being TRBD2 (6 bases). The CDR3 totals 15 residues. Looked up from germline, CDR1 is SSHAT and CDR2 is FNYEAQ (reference sequence). The CDR3 sequence is CASSTRLGPTRELFF. The CDR3 DNA follows: TGTGCTAGCAGCACCCGACTAGGGCCCACCCGGGAGCTGTTTTTT.

This clonotype was seen more than once but under ten times. The V gene is TRBV2, the J gene TRBJ1-6, with 9 bases that match TRBD1. V was pared by 8 bases and J by 7 bases, with 6 bases of the junction left unmatched. Germline CDR1 is SNHLY and CDR2 is FYNNEI. The CDR3 sequence is 14 residues long. CDR3 coding DNA: TGTGCCAGCGTACGACAGGGGGTCAATTCACCCCTCCACTTT. Translated, it gives CASVRQGVNSPLHF.

This sequence joins TRBV6-5 and TRBJ2-5; 13 bases fit TRBD2. Germline lookup yields CDR1 MNHEY and CDR2 SVGAGI. V dropped 8 bases and J dropped 5; count of bases not matched to a gene: 8. The CDR3 consists of 15 residues. The CDR3 is CASRTSGRRGETQYF. CDR3 DNA: TGTGCCAGCCGGACTAGCGGGAGAAGAGGGGAGACCCAGTACTTC.

This clonotype was recorded at least ten times. This chain connects TRBV6-6 to TRBJ1-1, with a possible D match to TRBD1 (6 bases). Germline V lookup: CDR1 MNHNY, CDR2 SVGAGI (reference sequence). With 5 bases removed from V and 2 bases from J, the gap between germline ends came to 9 bases. CDR3 length: 13 amino acids. The CDR3 is CASSRTDNTEAFF. The CDR3, as DNA: TGTGCCAGCAGTCGGACAGACAACACTGAAGCTTTCTTT.

Ten or more counts support this clonotype. This chain links TRBV5-1 with TRBJ1-6; D unresolved. Trimming took off 3 bases at V and 7 bases at J, with 17 bases between the two ends. Germline CDR1 reads SGHRS; CDR2 reads YFSETQ. There are 16 residues in the CDR3. The CDR3 DNA is TGCGCCAGCAGCTCCGGATTGGGAATGCAGAATTCACCCCTCCACTTT. Its translation is CASSSGLGMQNSPLHF.

This clonotype was found a few times. The chain recombines TRBV29-1 with TRBJ1-1; maybe TRBD1 (5 bases). This CDR3 is built from 13 residues. V was pared by 4 bases and J by 0 bases, with 9 bases between. CDR1 SQVTM and CDR2 ANQGSEA come from the germline V gene. CDR3 protein: CSVVGTVNTEAFF. In nucleotides, the CDR3 is TGCAGCGTTGTGGGGACGGTGAACACTGAAGCTTTCTTT.

This clonotype was seen only a few times. The chain couples TRBV28 to TRBJ1-4, with 7 bases aligning to TRBD1. With V trimmed by 5 bases and J by 0 bases, 9 bases remained unmatched. CDR3 length: 17 amino acids. Germline-derived CDR1 and CDR2 are MDHEN and SYDVKM. The CDR3 DNA follows: TGTGCCAGCAGTCCGTCGACAGGGCCTGCAACTAATGAAAAACTGTTTTTT. This translates into CASSPSTGPATNEKLFF.

The V gene is TRBV7-9, the J gene TRBJ1-1, with D unresolved. The V end was cut by 5 bases, the J end by 2 bases, with 9 bases between. The germline gives CDR1 SEHNR, CDR2 FQNEAQ (reference sequence). The CDR3 contains 13 residues. CDR3 nucleotides: TGTGCCAGCAGCCCACAGACTAACACTGAAGCTTTCTTT. Its protein product is CASSPQTNTEAFF.

CDR3 nucleotides: TGTGCCAGCAGTGCCCAGGGGGCTTTTGGCTACACCTTC. Translating it yields CASSAQGAFGYTF. J is TRBJ1-2 and V is TRBV25-1, with 8 bases fitting TRBD1. Germline assignment: CDR1 MGHDK and CDR2 SYGVNS. The trim removed 4 bases at V and 7 bases at J, leaving 5 bases unmatched. This CDR3 is 13 amino acids long.

There are a few counts of this clonotype. The chain has TRBV6-6 and TRBJ2-7; 7 bases are a match to TRBD1. Germline V gene data show CDR1 as MNHNY and CDR2 as SVGAGI (reference sequence). The CDR3 contains 14 residues. J gave up 4 bases and V 5 bases, and 8 bases lay outside the gene matches. The CDR3 nucleotides read TGTGCCAGCAGTCCGACAGGGAACAGATACGAGCAGTACTTC. This encodes CASSPTGNRYEQYF.

This clonotype was picked up a small number of times. The chain joins TRBV20-1 to TRBJ2-2; tentatively, D is TRBD2 (5 bases). The CDR3 consists of 13 residues. Trimming removed 2 bases at V and 5 bases at J, with 9 bases between. In germline, CDR1 is DFQATT, CDR2 SNEGSKA (reference sequence). This CDR3 reads CSARSSGTGELFF. The CDR3 nucleotides are TGCAGTGCTAGATCTTCGGGAACCGGGGAGCTGTTTTTT.

This clonotype was seen many times. The gene calls are TRBV6-2 or TRBV6-3 and TRBJ2-3; D may be TRBD1 (5 bases). The CDR3 is 15 residues long. V was clipped by 6 bases and J by 0 bases, with 13 bases between them. Germline V lookup: CDR1 MNHEY, CDR2 SVGEGT. The CDR3 coding sequence is TGTGCCAGCAGAGACCGCCGACAGAGCACAGATACGCAGTATTTT. Translated: CASRDRRQSTDTQYF.

This sequence joins TRBV20-1 and TRBJ1-5, with D unresolved. The V and J ends lost 2 bases and 0 bases respectively, with 11 bases between them. The CDR3 extends over 15 amino acids. The germline V gene has CDR1 DFQATT and CDR2 SNEGSKA (reference sequence). The CDR3 protein is CSARNQAHSNQPQHF. Written as DNA, the CDR3 is TGCAGTGCTAGAAACCAGGCTCATAGCAATCAGCCCCAGCATTTT.

This clonotype appeared many times. The chain employs TRBV12-3 or TRBV12-4 and TRBJ1-4, with D hard to call. There are 15 residues in the CDR3. Trimming removed 2 bases at V and 0 bases at J, with 7 bases between. The CDR3 loop reads CASSLRETTNEKLFF. The CDR3 bases are TGTGCCAGCAGTTTAAGAGAAACAACTAATGAAAAACTGTTTTTT.

In its sample, this clonotype was seen a few times. The rearrangement links TRBV28 to TRBJ2-1; D is perhaps TRBD2 (6 bases). The germline V gene has CDR1 MDHEN and CDR2 SYDVKM. The length of the CDR3 is 13 residues. The germline V and J ends were trimmed by 6 bases and 4 bases, with 10 bases remaining between them. The CDR3 nucleotides read TGTGCCAGCAGCCGGGACTCTTACAATGAGCAGTTCTTC. It encodes CASSRDSYNEQFF.

This clonotype was observed a few times. The V call is TRBV7-3, the J call TRBJ2-3; TRBD2 aligns across 9 bases. Germline V gene sequence: CDR1 SGHTA, CDR2 FQGTGA. The length of the CDR3 is 15 residues. The ends lost 5 bases at V and 8 bases at J; junction bases unmatched: 11. The CDR3 DNA reads as TGTGCCAGCAGCACCAAGGGTAGCGGGAGTGTTACGCAGTATTTT. It encodes CASSTKGSGSVTQYF.

This clonotype was counted many times. The chain uses TRBV28 and TRBJ1-3; the match to TRBD1 covers 10 bases. CDR1 is MDHEN and CDR2 is SYDVKM in the germline V gene. The J segment lost 1 base and the V segment lost 7 bases, leaving 16 bases of the junction unmatched. CDR3 length: 19 residues. CDR3 in DNA: TGTGCCAGCACCCCCCCTGAGGGACAGGGGCCGTCATCTGGAAACACCATATATTTT. Its translation: CASTPPEGQGPSSGNTIYF.

The V and J genes are TRBV30 and TRBJ1-6, with a possible D match to TRBD1 (5 bases). The ends were cut back, 8 bases at V and 7 bases at J, with 33 bases in the middle. The CDR3 contains 19 residues. CDR1 and CDR2 from the germline V gene are GTSNPN and SVGIG (reference sequence). CDR3 protein: CAGESRQLSIGLSNSPLHF. DNA of the CDR3: TGTGCCGGGGAGTCCAGACAGCTCTCGATTGGTCTCAGCAATTCACCCCTCCACTTT.

This clonotype appeared a few times. The chain joins TRBV12-3 or TRBV12-4 to TRBJ2-3; D is perhaps TRBD1 (5 bases). Trimming cost V 1 base and J 3 bases, with 14 bases left between them. The CDR3 totals 16 residues. The CDR3 region is CASSLDGALRTDTQYF. CDR3 sequence (DNA): TGTGCCAGCAGTTTAGATGGGGCTTTAAGAACAGATACGCAGTATTTT.

This clonotype was seen many times. The V and J genes are TRBV7-9 and TRBJ1-5, with D tentatively TRBD1 (6 bases). Germline V gene lookup returns CDR1 SEHNR and CDR2 FQNEAQ (reference sequence). The CDR3 consists of 15 residues. V dropped 5 bases and J dropped 2 bases, with 13 bases sitting between them. Here the CDR3 DNA reads TGTGCCAGCAGCCTCGCAGGGGCGGGCAATCAGCCCCAGCATTTT. As protein: CASSLAGAGNQPQHF.

This clonotype occurred a few times. The chain is built from TRBV5-6 and TRBJ1-5, with D maybe TRBD1 (6 bases). This CDR3 comprises 14 residues. Germline V lookup: CDR1 SGHDT, CDR2 YYEEEE. V was trimmed by 4 bases and J by 2 bases, leaving 10 bases between them. The CDR3 loop reads CASSLRQGNQPQHF. In DNA form, the CDR3 reads TGTGCCAGCAGCCTCCGACAGGGCAATCAGCCCCAGCATTTT.

The J gene is TRBJ2-7, the V gene TRBV21-1; the D segment call TRBD1 is taken from the table without a DNA check. TRBV21-1 is given as a pseudogene. The CDR3 extends over 15 amino acids. The CDR3 loop reads CASSARTGGTYEQYF. CDR3 DNA: TGTGCCAGCAGCGCACGGACAGGGGGCACCTACGAGCAGTACTTC.

The chain has TRBV29-1 and TRBJ2-3; the match to TRBD1 covers 8 bases. The CDR3 sequence is 12 residues long. The V and J ends lost 6 bases and 4 bases, in that order; junction bases with no gene match: 3. CDR1 and CDR2 from the germline V gene are SQVTM and ANQGSEA. The CDR3 loop reads CSVRRGPDTQYF. The CDR3 bases are TGCAGCGTCCGCAGGGGGCCAGATACGCAGTATTTT.

The rearrangement uses TRBV29-1 and TRBJ2-3, with D possibly being TRBD1 (6 bases). V was cut by 6 bases and J by 0 bases, with 13 bases left in between. Germline CDR1 SQVTM, CDR2 ANQGSEA. This CDR3 has 14 residues. The CDR3 sequence is CSVSQGTSTDTQYF. CDR3 in DNA: TGCAGCGTCTCACAGGGCACTAGCACAGATACGCAGTATTTT.

The J gene is TRBJ1-1, the V gene TRBV27; possible D gene TRBD1, 5 bases. V was cut by 3 bases and J by 1 base, with 12 bases left in between. Germline V gene data show CDR1 as MNHEY and CDR2 as SMNVEV (reference sequence). The CDR3 has 15 amino acids. In DNA form, the CDR3 reads TGTGCCAGCAGTTTGGGACCGTCCTGGAACACTGAAGCTTTCTTT. This sequence encodes CASSLGPSWNTEAFF.

The J gene is TRBJ2-3, the V gene TRBV6-4, with 11 bases aligning to TRBD2. The V and J ends lost 4 bases and 4 bases, in that order; junction bases with no gene match: 4. Germline V CDR1 and CDR2: MRHNA, SNTAGT. The CDR3 spans 15 residues. CDR3 coding DNA: TGTGCCAGCAGTGTTCTAGCGGGAGGATCAGATACGCAGTATTTT. The encoded protein is CASSVLAGGSDTQYF.

In this sample, this clonotype turned up a few times. The rearrangement links TRBV29-1 to TRBJ1-2; no clear D. Trimming pared 6 bases from V and 4 bases from J, leaving 12 bases between. Germline lookup yields CDR1 SQVTM and CDR2 ANQGSEA. The CDR3 extends over 12 amino acids. CDR3 in DNA: TGCAGCGTCGGACTCGTTGGCTATGGCTACACCTTC. This sequence encodes CSVGLVGYGYTF.